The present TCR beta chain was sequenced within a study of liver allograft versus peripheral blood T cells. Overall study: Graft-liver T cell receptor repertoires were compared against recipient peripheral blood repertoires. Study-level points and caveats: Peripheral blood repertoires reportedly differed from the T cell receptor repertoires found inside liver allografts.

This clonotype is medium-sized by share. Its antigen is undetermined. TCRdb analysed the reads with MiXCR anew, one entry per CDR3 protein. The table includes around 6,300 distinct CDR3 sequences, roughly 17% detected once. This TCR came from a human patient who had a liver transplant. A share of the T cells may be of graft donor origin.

CDR3 residues: CASSGQGNQPQHF. CDR3 nucleotides: TGTGCCAGCAGCGGACAGGGAAATCAGCCCCAGCATTTT. The chain recombines TRBV28 with TRBJ1-5, with 8 positions matching TRBD1. Per germline, CDR1 MDHEN and CDR2 SYDVKM. J lost 4 bases, V lost 6 bases, and 2 bases had no gene match. The CDR3 sequence is 13 residues long.